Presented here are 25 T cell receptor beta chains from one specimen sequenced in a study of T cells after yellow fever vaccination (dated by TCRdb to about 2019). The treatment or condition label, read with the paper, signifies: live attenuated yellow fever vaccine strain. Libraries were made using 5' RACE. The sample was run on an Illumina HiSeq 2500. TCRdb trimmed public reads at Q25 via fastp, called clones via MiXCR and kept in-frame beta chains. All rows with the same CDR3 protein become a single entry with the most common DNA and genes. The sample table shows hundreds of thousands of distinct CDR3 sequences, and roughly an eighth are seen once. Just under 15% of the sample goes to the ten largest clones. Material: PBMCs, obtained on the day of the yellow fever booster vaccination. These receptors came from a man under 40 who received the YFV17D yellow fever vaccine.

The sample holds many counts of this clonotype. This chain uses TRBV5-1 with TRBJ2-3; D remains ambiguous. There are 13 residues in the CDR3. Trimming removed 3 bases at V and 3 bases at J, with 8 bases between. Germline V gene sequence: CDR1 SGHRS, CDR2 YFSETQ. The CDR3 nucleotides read TGCGCCAGCAGCTCCTCTTATACAGATACGCAGTATTTT. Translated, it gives CASSSSYTDTQYF.

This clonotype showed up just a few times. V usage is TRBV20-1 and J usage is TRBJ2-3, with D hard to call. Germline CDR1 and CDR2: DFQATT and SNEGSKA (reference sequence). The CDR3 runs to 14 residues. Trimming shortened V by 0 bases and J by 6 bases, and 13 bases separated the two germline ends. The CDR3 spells CSARDESWSDTQYF. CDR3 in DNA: TGCAGTGCTAGAGATGAGAGTTGGAGCGATACGCAGTATTTT.

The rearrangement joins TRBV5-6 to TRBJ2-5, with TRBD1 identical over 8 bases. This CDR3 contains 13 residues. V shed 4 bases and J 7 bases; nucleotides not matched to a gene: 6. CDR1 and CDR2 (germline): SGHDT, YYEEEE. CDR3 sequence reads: CASSPDREGTQYF. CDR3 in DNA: TGTGCCAGCAGCCCGGACAGGGAAGGGACCCAGTACTTC.

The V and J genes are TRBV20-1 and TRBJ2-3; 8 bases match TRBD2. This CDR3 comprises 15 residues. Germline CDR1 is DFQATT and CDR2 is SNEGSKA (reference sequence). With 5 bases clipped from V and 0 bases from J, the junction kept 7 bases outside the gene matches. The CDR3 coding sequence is TGCAGTGCTGGGGGGGCTAGCGGGAGCACAGATACGCAGTATTTT. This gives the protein CSAGGASGSTDTQYF.

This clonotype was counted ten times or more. The CDR3 DNA reads TGTGCCAGCAGCTCGGGGGTGAGCGGTGAAAAACTGTTTTTT. Translated: CASSSGVSGEKLFF. The chain couples TRBV7-9 to TRBJ1-4; maybe TRBD1 (5 bases). CDR1 is SEHNR and CDR2 is FQNEAQ in the germline V gene (reference sequence). The CDR3 totals 14 residues. Deletions cut 4 bases from V and 7 bases from J, with 13 bases between.

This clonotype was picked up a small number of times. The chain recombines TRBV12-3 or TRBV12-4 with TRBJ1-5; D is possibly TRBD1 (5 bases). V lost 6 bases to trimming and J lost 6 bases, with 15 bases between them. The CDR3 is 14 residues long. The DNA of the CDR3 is TGTGCCAGCAGCTCGGGGGTTTCTCGTCAGCCCCAGCATTTT. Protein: CASSSGVSRQPQHF.

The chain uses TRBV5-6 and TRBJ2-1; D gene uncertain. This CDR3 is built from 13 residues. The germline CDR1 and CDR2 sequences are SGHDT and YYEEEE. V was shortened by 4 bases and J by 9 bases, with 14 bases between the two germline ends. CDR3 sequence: CASSPPVDGEQFF. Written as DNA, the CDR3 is TGTGCCAGCAGCCCACCGGTGGACGGTGAGCAGTTCTTC.

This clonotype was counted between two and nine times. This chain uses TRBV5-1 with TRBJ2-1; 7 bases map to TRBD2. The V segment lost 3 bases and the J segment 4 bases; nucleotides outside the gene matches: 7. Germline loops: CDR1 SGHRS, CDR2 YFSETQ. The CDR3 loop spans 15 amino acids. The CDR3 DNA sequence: TGCGCCAGCAGCTGGGCGGGAGAGGGTTACAATGAGCAGTTCTTC. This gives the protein CASSWAGEGYNEQFF.

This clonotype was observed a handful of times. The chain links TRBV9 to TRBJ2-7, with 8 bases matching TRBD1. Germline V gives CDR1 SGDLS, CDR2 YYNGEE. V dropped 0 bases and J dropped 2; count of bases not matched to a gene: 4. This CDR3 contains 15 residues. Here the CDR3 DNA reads TGTGCCAGCAGCGTAGCGACAGGGGTAGCCTACGAGCAGTACTTC. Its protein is CASSVATGVAYEQYF. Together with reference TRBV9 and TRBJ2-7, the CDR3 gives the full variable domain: DSGVTQTPKHLITATGQRVTLRCSPRSGDLSVYWYQQSLDQGLQFLIQYYNGEERAKGNILERFSAQQFPDLHSELNLSSLELGDSALYFCASSVATGVAYEQYFGPGTRLTVT.

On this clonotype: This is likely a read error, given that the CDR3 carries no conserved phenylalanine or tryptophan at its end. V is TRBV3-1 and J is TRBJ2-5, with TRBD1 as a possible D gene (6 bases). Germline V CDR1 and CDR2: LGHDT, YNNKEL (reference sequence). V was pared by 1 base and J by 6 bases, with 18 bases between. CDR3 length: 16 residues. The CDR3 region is CASSQGLSQQGQTQYS. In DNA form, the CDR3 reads TGTGCCAGCAGCCAAGGTCTGTCCCAACAGGGCCAGACCCAGTACTCC.

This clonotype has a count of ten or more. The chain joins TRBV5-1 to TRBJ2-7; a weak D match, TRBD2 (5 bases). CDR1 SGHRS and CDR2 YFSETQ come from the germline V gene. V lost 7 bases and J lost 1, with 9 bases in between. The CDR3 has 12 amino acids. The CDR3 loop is CASGDYSYEQYF. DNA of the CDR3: TGCGCCAGCGGAGACTATTCCTACGAGCAGTACTTC.

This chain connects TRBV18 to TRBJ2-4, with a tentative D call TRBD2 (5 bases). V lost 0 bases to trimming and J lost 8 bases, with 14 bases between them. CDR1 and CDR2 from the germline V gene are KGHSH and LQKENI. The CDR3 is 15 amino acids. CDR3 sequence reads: CASSPPMLVRDIQYF. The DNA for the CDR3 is TGTGCCAGCTCACCACCGATGTTGGTGAGGGACATTCAGTACTTC.

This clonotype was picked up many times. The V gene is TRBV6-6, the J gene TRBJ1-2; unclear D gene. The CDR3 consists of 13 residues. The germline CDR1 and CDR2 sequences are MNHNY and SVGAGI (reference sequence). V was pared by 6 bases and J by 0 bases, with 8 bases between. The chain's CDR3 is CASRETANYGYTF. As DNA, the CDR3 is TGTGCCAGCAGGGAGACTGCTAACTATGGCTACACCTTC.

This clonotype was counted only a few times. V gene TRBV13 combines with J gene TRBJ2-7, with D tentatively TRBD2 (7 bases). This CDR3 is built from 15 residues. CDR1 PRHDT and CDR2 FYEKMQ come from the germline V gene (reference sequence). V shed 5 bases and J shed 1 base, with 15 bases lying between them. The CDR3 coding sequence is TGTGCCAGCAGCGAGGGGGGGAGGGGGTCCTACGAGCAGTACTTC. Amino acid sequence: CASSEGGRGSYEQYF.

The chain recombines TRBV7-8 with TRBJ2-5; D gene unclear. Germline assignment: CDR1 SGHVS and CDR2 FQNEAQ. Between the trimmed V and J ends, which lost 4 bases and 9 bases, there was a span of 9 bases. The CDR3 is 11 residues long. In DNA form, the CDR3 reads TGTGCCAGCAGCTCCCCTAGGCCCCAGTACTTC. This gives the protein CASSSPRPQYF.

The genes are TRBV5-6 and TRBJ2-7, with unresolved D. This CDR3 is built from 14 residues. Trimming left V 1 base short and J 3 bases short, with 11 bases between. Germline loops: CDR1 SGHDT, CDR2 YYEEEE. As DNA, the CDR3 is TGTGCCAGCAGCTTGAGCGCCTCCCTCTACGAGCAGTACTTC. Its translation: CASSLSASLYEQYF.

The CDR3 region is CASNPPGESEETQYF. CDR3 DNA sequence: TGCGCCAGCAATCCCCCGGGGGAGTCAGAAGAGACCCAGTACTTC. The chain joins TRBV23-1 to TRBJ2-5, with D tentatively TRBD2 (6 bases). TRBV23-1 is designated an ORF whose function remains uncertain. CDR3 size: 15 residues. V lost 7 bases, J lost 3 bases, and 18 bases lay in between.

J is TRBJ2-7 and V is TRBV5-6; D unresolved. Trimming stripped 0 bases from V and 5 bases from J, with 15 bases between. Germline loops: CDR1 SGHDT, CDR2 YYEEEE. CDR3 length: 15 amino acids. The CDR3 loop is CASSLGQTVTNEQYF. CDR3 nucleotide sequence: TGTGCCAGCAGCTTGGGGCAGACGGTAACGAACGAGCAGTACTTC.

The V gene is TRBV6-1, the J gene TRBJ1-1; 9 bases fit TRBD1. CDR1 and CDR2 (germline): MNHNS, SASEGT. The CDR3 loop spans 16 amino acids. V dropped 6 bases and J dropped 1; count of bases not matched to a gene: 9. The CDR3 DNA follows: TGTGCCAGCAGCAGAGGCCTACAGGGGGCGAACACTGAAGCTTTCTTT. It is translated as CASSRGLQGANTEAFF.

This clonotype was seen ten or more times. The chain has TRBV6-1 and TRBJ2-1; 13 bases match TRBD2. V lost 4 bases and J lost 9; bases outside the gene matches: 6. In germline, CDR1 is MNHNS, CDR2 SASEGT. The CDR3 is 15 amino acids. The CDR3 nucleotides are TGTGCCAGCAGTGGACTAGCGGGAGGAGGAGGTGAGCAGTTCTTC. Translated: CASSGLAGGGGEQFF.

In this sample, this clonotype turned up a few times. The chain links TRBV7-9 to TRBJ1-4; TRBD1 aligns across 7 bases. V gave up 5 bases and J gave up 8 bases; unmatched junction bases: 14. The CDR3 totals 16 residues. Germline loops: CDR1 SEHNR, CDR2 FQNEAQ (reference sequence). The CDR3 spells CASSPGQDAREEKLFF. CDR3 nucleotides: TGTGCCAGCAGCCCTGGACAGGATGCAAGGGAGGAAAAACTGTTTTTT.

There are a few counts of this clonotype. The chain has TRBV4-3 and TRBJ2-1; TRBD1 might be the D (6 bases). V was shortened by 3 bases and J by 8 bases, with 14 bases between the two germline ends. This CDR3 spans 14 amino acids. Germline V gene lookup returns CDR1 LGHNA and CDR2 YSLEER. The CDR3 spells CASSQEDSYDEQFF. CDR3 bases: TGCGCCAGCAGCCAGGAGGACAGTTACGATGAGCAGTTCTTC.

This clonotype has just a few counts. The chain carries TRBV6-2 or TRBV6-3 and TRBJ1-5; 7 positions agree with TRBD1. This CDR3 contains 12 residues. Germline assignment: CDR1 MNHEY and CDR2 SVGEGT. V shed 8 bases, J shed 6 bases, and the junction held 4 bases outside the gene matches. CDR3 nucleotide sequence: TGTGCCAGCCGACAGGGAAGTCAGCCCCAGCATTTT. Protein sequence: CASRQGSQPQHF.

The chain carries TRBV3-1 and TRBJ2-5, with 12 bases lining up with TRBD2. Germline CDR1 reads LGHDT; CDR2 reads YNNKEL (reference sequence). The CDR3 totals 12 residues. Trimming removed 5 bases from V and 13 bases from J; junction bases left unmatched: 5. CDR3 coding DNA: TGTGCCAGCAGCGATCGGACTAGCGGGGCGTACTTC. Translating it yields CASSDRTSGAYF.

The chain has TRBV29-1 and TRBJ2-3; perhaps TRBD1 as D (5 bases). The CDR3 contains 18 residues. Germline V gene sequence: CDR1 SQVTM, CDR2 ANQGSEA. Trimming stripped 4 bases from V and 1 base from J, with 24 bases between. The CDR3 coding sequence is TGCAGCGTTGGCTGGAGACATCTACAGGACCGGGGCACAGATACGCAGTATTTT. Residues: CSVGWRHLQDRGTDTQYF.